The clone carrying this T cell receptor (beta chain) came up once. Its antigen is still unknown. V lost 3 bases to trimming and J lost 1 base, with 12 bases between them. The CDR3 loop spans 15 amino acids. The germline CDR1 and CDR2 sequences are LNHDA and SQIVND (reference sequence). In the PCR, 60 Vbeta and 13 Jbeta primers were used. The table came from immunoSEQ multiplex PCR; TCRdb's copy has only in-frame clones and leaves some out. The sample has 85,000 to 100,000 clones, around four fifths seen once. These data come from a study of cytomegalovirus exposure and HLA in healthy donors. Study-level points and caveats: The only immune exposure information that was available was CMV serostatus. High sensitivity and specificity were reportedly achieved when the classifier diagnosed cytomegalovirus status. Presence/absence analyses assumed roughly uniform sequencing depth across donors, which may not hold.

The TCR sequence derives from a man over 45 in good health and CMV-seropositive. The chain carries TRBV19 and TRBJ1-1; maybe TRBD1 (6 bases). Sequenced material: PBMCs. CDR3 residues: CASSIGGQKNTEAFF. In nucleotides, the CDR3 is TGTGCCAGTAGTATCGGTGGACAGAAGAACACTGAAGCTTTCTTT.